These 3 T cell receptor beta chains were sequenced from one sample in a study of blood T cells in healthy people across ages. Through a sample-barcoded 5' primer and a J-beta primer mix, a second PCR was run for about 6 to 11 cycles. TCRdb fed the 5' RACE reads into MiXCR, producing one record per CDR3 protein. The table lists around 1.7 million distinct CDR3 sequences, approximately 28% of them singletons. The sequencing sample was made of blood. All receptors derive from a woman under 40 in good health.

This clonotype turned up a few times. CDR3 sequence reads: CASNVGLLDDTGELFF. In DNA form, the CDR3 reads TGTGCCAGCAACGTCGGACTCCTGGATGACACCGGGGAGCTGTTTTTT. V usage is TRBV7-9 and J usage is TRBJ2-2; D is possibly TRBD2 (5 bases). CDR3 length: 16 amino acids. V shed 7 bases and J shed 3 bases, with 18 bases lying between them. CDR1 and CDR2 from the germline V gene are SEHNR and FQNEAQ (reference sequence). Full variable domain (outside the CDR3, taken from reference TRBV7-9 and TRBJ2-2): DTGVSQNPRHKITKRGQNVTFRCDPISEHNRLYWYRQTLGQGPEFLTYFQNEAQLEKSRLLSDRFSAERPKGSFSTLEIQRTEQGDSAMYLCASNVGLLDDTGELFFGEGSRLTVL.

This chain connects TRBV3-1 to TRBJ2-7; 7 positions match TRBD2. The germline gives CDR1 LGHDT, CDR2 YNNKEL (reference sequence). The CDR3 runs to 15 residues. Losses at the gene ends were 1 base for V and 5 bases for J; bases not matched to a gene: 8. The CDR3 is CASSQGGVAGHEQYF. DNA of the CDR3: TGTGCCAGCAGCCAAGGTGGCGTAGCGGGCCACGAGCAGTACTTC.

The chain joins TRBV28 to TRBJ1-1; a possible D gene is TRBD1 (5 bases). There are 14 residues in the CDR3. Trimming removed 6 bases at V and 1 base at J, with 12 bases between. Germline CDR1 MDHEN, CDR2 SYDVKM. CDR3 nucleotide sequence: TGTGCCAGCAGAGAGGGGCACCCGAACACTGAAGCTTTCTTT. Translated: CASREGHPNTEAFF.